The 10 T cell receptor beta chains below all came from one sample that was sequenced in a study of T cells after yellow fever vaccination. TCRdb ran MiXCR on the 5' RACE reads and lists one entry per CDR3 protein. The profile shows approximately 90,000 distinct CDR3 sequences, 13% of them singletons. The sequencing used CD8+ T cells not binding an NS4B(214-222) dextramer, sorted from PBMCs, collected 21 days after the first yellow fever vaccination. Receptor source: a man aged 18-30 years who received the YFV17D yellow fever vaccine.

This clonotype has a handful of counts. The V and J genes are TRBV6-5 and TRBJ1-2; 9 bases line up with TRBD1. Losses at the gene ends were 7 bases for V and 7 bases for J; bases not matched to a gene: 4. CDR1 and CDR2 (germline): MNHEY, SVGAGI. CDR3 length: 12 residues. CDR3 residues: CASTQGQGGYTF. The CDR3 DNA reads TGTGCCAGCACCCAGGGACAGGGTGGCTACACCTTC.

This clonotype was observed a handful of times. This chain uses TRBV7-2 with TRBJ2-2, with D uncertain. CDR1 is SGHTA, CDR2 FQGNSA, per germline. This CDR3 spans 13 amino acids. V was shortened by 4 bases and J by 3 bases, with 6 bases between the two germline ends. DNA of the CDR3: TGTGCCAGCAGCTCGGACGACACCGGGGAGCTGTTTTTT. Its translation is CASSSDDTGELFF. Together with reference TRBV7-2 and TRBJ2-2, the CDR3 gives the full variable domain: GAGVSQSPSNKVTEKGKDVELRCDPISGHTALYWYRQSLGQGLEFLIYFQGNSAPDKSGLPSDRFSAERTGGSVSTLTIQRTQQEDSAVYLCASSSDDTGELFFGEGSRLTVL.

The J gene is TRBJ2-7, the V gene TRBV7-9; D is ambiguous. The CDR3 loop spans 13 amino acids. CDR1 is SEHNR, CDR2 FQNEAQ, per germline (reference sequence). Trimming stripped 5 bases from V and 3 bases from J, with 11 bases between. This CDR3 reads CASSTTESYEQYV. In nucleotides, the CDR3 is TGTGCCAGCAGCACAACAGAGAGCTACGAGCAGTACGTC.

The chain links TRBV19 to TRBJ2-1, with TRBD1 as a possible D gene (6 bases). Germline V gives CDR1 LNHDA, CDR2 SQIVND (reference sequence). This CDR3 has 16 amino acids. V lost 4 bases to trimming and J lost 3 bases, with 16 bases between them. This CDR3 reads CASSTTGVTHYNEQFF. The CDR3 nucleotides are TGTGCCAGTAGTACGACAGGCGTTACGCACTACAATGAGCAGTTCTTC.

This clonotype was counted a few times. The chain couples TRBV12-3 or TRBV12-4 to TRBJ2-5; D may be TRBD2 (5 bases). Trimming pared 5 bases from V and 1 base from J, leaving 8 bases between. CDR3 length: 13 amino acids. CDR3 nucleotides: TGTGCCAGCAGTCCGGACTTCCAAGAGACCCAGTACTTC. Amino acids: CASSPDFQETQYF.

The rearrangement joins TRBV5-1 to TRBJ2-2; 10 bases agree with TRBD1. The CDR3 spans 18 residues. The junction had 15 bases not matched to a gene; V was cut back by 4 bases and J by 6 bases. Germline V gene sequence: CDR1 SGHRS, CDR2 YFSETQ. This CDR3 is CASSPTSPTGGMSGELFF. The CDR3 DNA reads TGCGCCAGCAGCCCGACAAGTCCGACAGGGGGCATGTCCGGGGAGCTGTTTTTT.

This clonotype was counted a few times. V and J are TRBV5-1 and TRBJ2-3, with 8 nucleotides matching TRBD1. CDR3 length equals 18 residues. J lost 3 bases, V lost 4 bases, and 16 bases had no gene match. Germline CDR1 is SGHRS and CDR2 is YFSETQ. CDR3 DNA: TGCGCCAGCAGCCCCGGGCGAAGGACAGGGTTCCTAACAGATACGCAGTATTTT. This gives the protein CASSPGRRTGFLTDTQYF.

This chain uses TRBV9 with TRBJ2-5; TRBD2 matches 13 bases. Trimming took 7 bases from V and 5 from J; bases not matched to a gene: 11. There are 16 residues in the CDR3. Germline-derived CDR1 and CDR2 are SGDLS and YYNGEE. CDR3 amino acids: CASDPGTSGARETQYF. CDR3 DNA: TGTGCCAGCGACCCCGGGACTAGCGGGGCCAGGGAGACCCAGTACTTC.

The V gene is TRBV4-1, the J gene TRBJ2-7; no clear D gene. CDR1 MGHRA and CDR2 YSYEKL come from the germline V gene. V was clipped by 1 base and J by 0 bases, with 4 bases between them. There are 13 residues in the CDR3. In nucleotides, the CDR3 is TGCGCCAGCAGCCAAGTGAACTCCTACGAGCAGTACTTC. As protein: CASSQVNSYEQYF.

This clonotype has a handful of counts. The CDR3 loop reads CASSEEIGPYEQYF. CDR3 nucleotides: TGTGCCAGCAGTGAGGAAATTGGTCCCTACGAGCAGTACTTC. This chain connects TRBV6-2 or TRBV6-3 to TRBJ2-7; D is uncertain. This CDR3 region has 14 residues. Trimming removed 5 bases from V and 2 bases from J, with 13 bases in between. Germline values: CDR1 MNHEY, CDR2 SVGEGT.